Following are 23 T cell receptor beta chains from one sample sequenced in a study of OX40 agonist ivuxolimab in advanced cancers. Repertoires were generated with immunoSEQ multiplex PCR, while TCRdb's copy carries only in-frame clones and drops some. This table holds tens of thousands of clones, roughly 88% found once. Sequences were derived from CD4+ or CD8+ T cells sorted from blood, sampled in a trial of the OX40 agonist ivuxolimab. The receptors shown here come from an adult with an advanced solid tumor such as melanoma, head and neck, liver or kidney cancer.

This chain connects TRBV28 to TRBJ1-2; the D gene is possibly TRBD1 (5 bases). Germline values: CDR1 MDHEN, CDR2 SYDVKM. The V end lost 10 bases, the J end lost 4 bases, and 13 bases lay between the germline ends. The CDR3 runs 12 residues. CDR3 region: CATHQGSYGYTF. CDR3 coding DNA: TGTGCCACCCACCAGGGAAGCTATGGCTACACCTTC.

V is TRBV5-1 and J is TRBJ1-1; 7 bases fit TRBD1. Germline V lookup: CDR1 SGHRS, CDR2 YFSETQ. V was clipped by 4 bases and J by 1 base; unmatched bases: 10. This CDR3 contains 16 residues. DNA of the CDR3: TGCGCCAGCAGCCCCAAGGGGGCCGGGGCGAACACTGAAGCTTTCTTT. Its protein product is CASSPKGAGANTEAFF. The variable domain in full, with the rest retrieved from reference TRBV5-1 and TRBJ1-1, is KAGVTQTPRYLIKTRGQQVTLSCSPISGHRSVSWYQQTPGQGLQFLFEYFSETQRNKGNFPGRFSGRQFSNSRSEMNVSTLELGDSALYLCASSPKGAGANTEAFFGQGTRLTVV.

The chain employs TRBV25-1 and TRBJ2-2, with a weak D call TRBD2 (5 bases). Germline CDR1 reads MGHDK; CDR2 reads SYGVNS. The V end lost 2 bases, the J end lost 3 bases, and 7 bases lay between the germline ends. The CDR3 runs to 14 residues. CDR3 sequence (DNA): TGTGCCAGCAGTGAACGGGGTTACACCGGGGAGCTGTTTTTT. Protein sequence: CASSERGYTGELFF.

This clone was counted a single time. The rearrangement links TRBV6-4 to TRBJ2-3; a weak D match, TRBD1 (5 bases). CDR1 and CDR2 from the germline V gene are MRHNA and SNTAGT. The CDR3 is 15 residues long. The germline V and J ends were trimmed by 0 bases and 6 bases, with 13 bases remaining between them. The CDR3 spells CASSDSALGVDTQYF. The CDR3, as DNA: TGTGCCAGCAGTGACTCGGCCCTAGGGGTGGATACGCAGTATTTT.

The DNA of the CDR3 is TGCGCCAGCAGTGGCGAGGGGGCTTACGAGCAGTACTTC. This codes for CASSGEGAYEQYF. The chain couples TRBV10-2 to TRBJ2-7; TRBD1 matches at 7 bases. The CDR3 contains 13 residues. In germline, CDR1 is WSHSY, CDR2 SAAADI. J lost 4 bases, V lost 4 bases, and 4 bases had no gene match.

The chain joins TRBV7-2 to TRBJ1-6; D call uncertain. The V end lost 4 bases, the J end lost 10 bases, and 14 bases lay between the germline ends. There are 14 residues in the CDR3. Germline loops: CDR1 SGHTA, CDR2 FQGNSA. The CDR3 region has the DNA TGTGCCAGCAGCTCTAATTGGGCAGGCTCACCCCTCCACTTT. Encoded protein: CASSSNWAGSPLHF.

The chain uses TRBV2 and TRBJ1-1; no clear D. V was pared by 3 bases and J by 2 bases, with 10 bases between. This CDR3 contains 14 residues. In germline, CDR1 is SNHLY, CDR2 FYNNEI. CDR3 amino acids: CASSDRDFNTEAFF. As DNA, the CDR3 is TGTGCCAGCAGTGACCGGGATTTTAACACTGAAGCTTTCTTT.

This sequence joins TRBV6-4 and TRBJ2-5; 8 bases fit TRBD1. The ends lost 8 bases at V and 3 bases at J; junction bases unmatched: 8. CDR1 MRHNA and CDR2 SNTAGT come from the germline V gene. This CDR3 has 14 residues. The CDR3 loop reads CASLRNRGKETQYF. CDR3 DNA: TGTGCCAGCCTGAGGAACAGGGGGAAAGAGACCCAGTACTTC.

The genes are TRBV9 and TRBJ1-3; 7 bases map to TRBD1. The CDR3 sequence is 18 residues long. The germline V gene has CDR1 SGDLS and CDR2 YYNGEE. With 0 bases clipped from V and 0 bases from J, the junction kept 9 bases outside the gene matches. CDR3 sequence reads: CASSVESQYRGSGNTIYF. The DNA of the CDR3 is TGTGCCAGCAGCGTAGAGAGCCAATACAGGGGCTCTGGAAACACCATATATTTT.

The chain has TRBV5-4 and TRBJ2-1, with a weak D call TRBD1 (6 bases). The CDR3 contains 13 residues. V lost 4 bases, J lost 8 bases, and 13 bases lay in between. Germline values: CDR1 SGHNT, CDR2 YYREEE (reference sequence). CDR3: CASSTEAGDEQFF. CDR3 sequence (DNA): TGTGCCAGCAGCACGGAGGCAGGGGATGAGCAGTTCTTC.

The chain carries TRBV2 and TRBJ2-4; 9 nucleotides match TRBD1. The germline CDR1 and CDR2 sequences are SNHLY and FYNNEI. V lost 6 bases to trimming and J lost 4 bases; unmatched junction nucleotides: 7. CDR3 length: 15 residues. The CDR3 bases are TGTGCCAGCAGGGCGGGGGACAGGGTGAAAAACATTCAGTACTTC. Translation gives CASRAGDRVKNIQYF.

This chain uses TRBV5-4 with TRBJ2-4, with D tentatively TRBD2 (5 bases). The CDR3 is 13 amino acids. Trimming stripped 0 bases from V and 8 bases from J, with 9 bases between. The V gene's germline CDR1 is SGHNT and CDR2 YYREEE (reference sequence). CDR3 sequence: CASSLEQRDIQYF. CDR3 coding DNA: TGTGCCAGCAGCTTGGAGCAGAGGGACATTCAGTACTTC.

This chain joins TRBV19 and TRBJ1-2; D is possibly TRBD1 (6 bases). Germline lookup yields CDR1 LNHDA and CDR2 SQIVND (reference sequence). This CDR3 has 12 residues. V was pared by 10 bases and J by 1 base, with 10 bases between. CDR3 in amino acids: CAIKQGNYGYTF. In DNA, the CDR3 is TGTGCCATTAAACAGGGTAACTATGGCTACACCTTC.

The chain recombines TRBV13 with TRBJ2-5, with D hard to call. The CDR3 totals 14 residues. The germline V gene has CDR1 PRHDT and CDR2 FYEKMQ (reference sequence). The V gene lost 5 bases and the J gene lost 7 bases, with 17 bases spanning the gap. The DNA for the CDR3 is TGTGCCAGCAGCCAAACAGACTCTTCGTCGACCCAGTACTTC. Its translation: CASSQTDSSSTQYF.

As to this clone: The junction shows a germline mismatch at one end, possibly a read error. The chain has TRBV4-1 and TRBJ1-6; D gene unclear. The CDR3 consists of 15 residues. Germline CDR1 MGHRA, CDR2 YSYEKL. As DNA, the CDR3 is TGCGCCAGCAGCCAAGATGGTTCCTCTAATTCACCCCTCCACTTT. Protein product: CASSQDGSSNSPLHF.

The V and J genes are TRBV19 and TRBJ1-5, with unresolved D. The germline CDR1 and CDR2 sequences are LNHDA and SQIVND (reference sequence). V was pared by 3 bases and J by 9 bases, with 18 bases between. This CDR3 has 15 amino acids. In DNA form, the CDR3 reads TGTGCCAGTAGTATCAGCGCACAGTCGGGAGGGCCCCAGCATTTT. Translating it yields CASSISAQSGGPQHF.

This chain uses TRBV2 with TRBJ2-5, with 7 bases fitting TRBD2. CDR3 length equals 13 residues. The trim removed 7 bases at V and 4 bases at J, leaving 6 bases unmatched. Germline V gene data show CDR1 as SNHLY and CDR2 as FYNNEI. CDR3 DNA sequence: TGTGCCAGCATTAGCGGACTAGTAGAGACCCAGTACTTC. Protein product: CASISGLVETQYF.

The rearrangement joins TRBV15 to TRBJ2-1; 9 positions match TRBD2. The CDR3 is made up of 15 amino acids. Germline V gene sequence: CDR1 LNHNV, CDR2 YYDKDF (reference sequence). The V segment lost 0 bases and the J segment 9 bases; nucleotides outside the gene matches: 6. CDR3 loop: CATSRDAGGYSEQFF. The CDR3, as DNA: TGTGCCACCAGCAGAGATGCGGGAGGGTATAGTGAGCAGTTCTTC.

The V and J genes are TRBV7-9 and TRBJ1-4; D remains unclear. Per the germline V gene, CDR1 is SEHNR and CDR2 is FQNEAQ (reference sequence). The CDR3 spans 15 residues. The germline V and J ends were trimmed by 1 base and 0 bases, with 6 bases remaining between them. The CDR3 DNA reads TGTGCCAGCAGCTTAGACCGTGCAACTAATGAAAAACTGTTTTTT. It codes for CASSLDRATNEKLFF.

This chain links TRBV20-1 with TRBJ1-2; D may be TRBD1 (5 bases). Trimming removed 5 bases at V and 4 bases at J, with 8 bases between. From germline, CDR1 is DFQATT and CDR2 SNEGSKA (reference sequence). The CDR3 is 11 residues long. This CDR3 is CSAGTVYGYTF. The CDR3 DNA reads as TGCAGTGCTGGGACGGTCTATGGCTACACCTTC.

The J gene is TRBJ1-2, the V gene TRBV6-5; D not certain. The V gene's germline CDR1 is MNHEY and CDR2 SVGAGI. CDR3 length: 15 residues. The V end lost 0 bases, the J end lost 6 bases, and 14 bases lay between the germline ends. CDR3 loop: CASSYSIWKVDGYTF. As DNA, the CDR3 is TGTGCCAGCAGTTACTCGATCTGGAAGGTCGATGGCTACACCTTC.

V usage is TRBV2 and J usage is TRBJ2-3; 8 bases agree with TRBD1. V lost 7 bases to trimming and J lost 1 base; unmatched junction nucleotides: 7. This CDR3 has 15 amino acids. CDR1 is SNHLY and CDR2 is FYNNEI in the germline V gene. CDR3 nucleotide sequence: TGTGCCAGCACCCTCGACAGGGGTGGCACAGATACGCAGTATTTT. Translation: CASTLDRGGTDTQYF.

The rearrangement uses TRBV12-5 and TRBJ2-7; the match to TRBD2 covers 9 bases. This CDR3 contains 13 residues. Germline CDR1 LGHNT, CDR2 FRNRAP. The ends lost 7 bases at V and 2 bases at J; junction bases unmatched: 3. Written as DNA, the CDR3 is TGTGCTAGTGCGTCTAGCGGGGCCTACGAGCAGTACTTC. Translating gives CASASSGAYEQYF.